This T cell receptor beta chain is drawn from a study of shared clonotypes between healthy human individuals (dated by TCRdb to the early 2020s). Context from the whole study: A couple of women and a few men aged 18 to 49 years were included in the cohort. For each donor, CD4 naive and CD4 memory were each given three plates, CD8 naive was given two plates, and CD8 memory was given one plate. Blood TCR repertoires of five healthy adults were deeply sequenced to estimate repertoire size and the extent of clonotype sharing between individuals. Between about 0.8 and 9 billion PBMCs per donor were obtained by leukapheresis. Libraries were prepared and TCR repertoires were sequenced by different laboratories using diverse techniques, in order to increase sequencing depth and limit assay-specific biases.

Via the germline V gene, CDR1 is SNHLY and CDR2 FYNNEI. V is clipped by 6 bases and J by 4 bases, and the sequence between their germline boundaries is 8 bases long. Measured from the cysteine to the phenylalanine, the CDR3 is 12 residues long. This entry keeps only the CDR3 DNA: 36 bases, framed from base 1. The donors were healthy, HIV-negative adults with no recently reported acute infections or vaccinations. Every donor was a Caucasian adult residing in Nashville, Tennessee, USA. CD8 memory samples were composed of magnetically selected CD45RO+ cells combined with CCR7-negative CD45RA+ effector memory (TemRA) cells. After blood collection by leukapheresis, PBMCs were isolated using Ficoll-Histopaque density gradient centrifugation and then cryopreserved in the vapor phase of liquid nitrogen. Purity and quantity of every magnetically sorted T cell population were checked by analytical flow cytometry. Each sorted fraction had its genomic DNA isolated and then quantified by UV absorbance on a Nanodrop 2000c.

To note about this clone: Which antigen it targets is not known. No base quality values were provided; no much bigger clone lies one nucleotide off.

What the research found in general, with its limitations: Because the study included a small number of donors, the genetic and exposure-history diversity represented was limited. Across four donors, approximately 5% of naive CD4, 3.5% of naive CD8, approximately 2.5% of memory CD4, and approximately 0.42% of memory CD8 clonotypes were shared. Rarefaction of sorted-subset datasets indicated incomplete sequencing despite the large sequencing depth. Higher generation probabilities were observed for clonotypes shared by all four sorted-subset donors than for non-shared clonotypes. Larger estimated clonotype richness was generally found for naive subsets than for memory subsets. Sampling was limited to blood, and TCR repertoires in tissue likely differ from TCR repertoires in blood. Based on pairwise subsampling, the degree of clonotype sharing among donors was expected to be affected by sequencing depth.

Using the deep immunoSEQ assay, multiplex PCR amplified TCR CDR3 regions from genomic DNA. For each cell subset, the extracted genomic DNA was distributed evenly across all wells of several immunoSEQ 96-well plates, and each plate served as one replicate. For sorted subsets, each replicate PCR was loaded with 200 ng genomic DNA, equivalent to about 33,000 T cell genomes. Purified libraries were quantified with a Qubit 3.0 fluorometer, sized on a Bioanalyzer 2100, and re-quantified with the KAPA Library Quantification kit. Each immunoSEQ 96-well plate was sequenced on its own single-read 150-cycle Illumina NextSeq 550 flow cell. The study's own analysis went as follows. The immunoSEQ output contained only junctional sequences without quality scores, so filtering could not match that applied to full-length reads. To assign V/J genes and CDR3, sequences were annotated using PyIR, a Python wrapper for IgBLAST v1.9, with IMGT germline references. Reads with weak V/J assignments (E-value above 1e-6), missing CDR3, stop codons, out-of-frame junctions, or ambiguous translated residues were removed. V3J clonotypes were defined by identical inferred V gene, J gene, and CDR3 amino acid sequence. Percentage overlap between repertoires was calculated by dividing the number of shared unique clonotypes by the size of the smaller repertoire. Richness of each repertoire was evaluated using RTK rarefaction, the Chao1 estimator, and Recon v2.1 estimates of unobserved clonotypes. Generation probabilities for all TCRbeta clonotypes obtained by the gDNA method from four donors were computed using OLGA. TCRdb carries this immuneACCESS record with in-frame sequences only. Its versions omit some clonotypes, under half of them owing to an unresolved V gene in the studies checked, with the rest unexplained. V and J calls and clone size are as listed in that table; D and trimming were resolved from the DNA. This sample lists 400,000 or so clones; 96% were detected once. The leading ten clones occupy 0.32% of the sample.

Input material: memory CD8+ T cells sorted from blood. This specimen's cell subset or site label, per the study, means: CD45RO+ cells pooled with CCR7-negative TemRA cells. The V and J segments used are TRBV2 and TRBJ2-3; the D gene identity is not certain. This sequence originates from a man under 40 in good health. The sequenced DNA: TGTGCCAGCAGCGCCCTAGCAGATACGCAGTATTTT. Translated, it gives CASSALADTQYF.